These 2 T cell receptor beta chains were all obtained from the same sample, sequenced in a study of naive and memory T cell subsets. Two oligonucleotides, mixed equimolar, formed the beta constant-region primer covering TRBC1 and TRBC2. Nested alpha and beta constant-region primers with the SP2 primer drove four PCR rounds on ligated cDNA. TCRdb reprocessed the UMI-ligation and nested PCR reads with MiXCR, giving one entry per CDR3 protein. In the table there are about 120,000 distinct CDR3 sequences, approximately 37% of which are singletons. Specimen: central memory CD4+ T cells from blood. These receptors all come from a human donor in good health.

The rearrangement links TRBV12-3 or TRBV12-4 to TRBJ1-1, with D maybe TRBD1 (5 bases). This CDR3 has 13 residues. Trimming removed 4 bases at V and 6 bases at J, with 12 bases between. The CDR3 sequence: CASSWQGRAEAFF. The CDR3 DNA reads TGTGCCAGCAGTTGGCAGGGCAGGGCTGAAGCTTTCTTT.

The chain couples TRBV28 to TRBJ2-5; 9 positions match TRBD2. CDR1 is MDHEN, CDR2 SYDVKM, per germline. The CDR3 spans 16 residues. The trim removed 5 bases at V and 4 bases at J, leaving 11 bases unmatched. CDR3 amino acids: CASSQSGLAFPETQYF. The CDR3, as DNA: TGTGCCAGCAGTCAAAGCGGACTAGCGTTTCCAGAGACCCAGTACTTC.